These 20 T cell receptor beta chains came from one sample sequenced in a study of Ad26.COV2.S vaccination and SARS-CoV-2 variants. Treatment in this sample: some 20 received Ad26.COV2.S at low or high dose, single or two shots; about 5 received placebo; per-sample allocation not given. The samples date from day 63 after the first vaccine or placebo injection. Profiling relied on immunoSEQ multiplex PCR, and the TCRdb table lists in-frame clones only, not all of them. The sample yields around 450,000 clones, 80% to 95% seen once. The starting material was peripheral blood, obtained in a trial of Ad26.COV2.S vaccine versus placebo. These receptors were collected from a person between 18 and 60 years old who received the Ad26.COV2.S COVID-19 vaccine or a placebo.

The V gene is TRBV5-4, the J gene TRBJ1-4; D is unclear. V was pared by 2 bases and J by 0 bases, with 14 bases between. The V gene's germline CDR1 is SGHNT and CDR2 YYREEE (reference sequence). CDR3 length: 17 amino acids. CDR3 in amino acids: CASSLRHPPATNEKLFF. The CDR3, as DNA: TGTGCCAGCAGCTTAAGGCACCCACCTGCAACTAATGAAAAACTGTTTTTT.

The CDR3 DNA is TGTGCCAGCAAACTTGCCACTGAAGCTTTCTTT. It yields the protein CASKLATEAFF. The V and J genes are TRBV6-6 and TRBJ1-1; unclear D gene. The CDR3 length is 11 residues. The V gene lost 7 bases and the J gene lost 4 bases, with 7 bases spanning the gap. Germline V gene sequence: CDR1 MNHNY, CDR2 SVGAGI (reference sequence).

This clone was detected once. The sample contains more than one DNA sequence encoding this CDR3. V is TRBV7-2 and J is TRBJ1-1; D gene unclear. Trimming removed 1 base at V and 2 bases at J, with 5 bases between. The V gene's germline CDR1 is SGHTA and CDR2 FQGNSA. This CDR3 spans 13 amino acids. The CDR3 nucleotides are TGTGCCAGCAGCTTAGACAGAAACACTGAAGCTTTCTTT. Its protein is CASSLDRNTEAFF.

J is TRBJ2-5 and V is TRBV20-1, with 8 bases matching TRBD2. Trimming removed 6 bases from V and 4 bases from J; junction bases left unmatched: 1. Germline CDR1 DFQATT, CDR2 SNEGSKA (reference sequence). This CDR3 is 11 amino acids long. DNA for the CDR3: TGCAGTGCCAGCGGGGGAGAGACCCAGTACTTC. Residues: CSASGGETQYF.

V is TRBV20-1 and J is TRBJ2-1; no reliable D call. Germline V gene lookup returns CDR1 DFQATT and CDR2 SNEGSKA (reference sequence). Trimming cost V 6 bases and J 5 bases, with 8 bases left between them. This CDR3 contains 11 residues. CDR3 protein: CSARIDNEQFF. CDR3 coding DNA: TGCAGTGCCCGTATCGACAATGAGCAGTTCTTC.

V is TRBV6-2 or TRBV6-3 and J is TRBJ2-1; D is unresolved. This CDR3 region has 16 residues. V lost 3 bases and J lost 2, with 14 bases in between. Germline V gene lookup returns CDR1 MNHEY and CDR2 SVGEGT. DNA of the CDR3: TGTGCCAGCAGTTATAACCCATTTTCCCCCTACAATGAGCAGTTCTTC. Translated, it gives CASSYNPFSPYNEQFF.

J is TRBJ2-1 and V is TRBV11-3; 7 bases line up with TRBD2. Trimming at V came to 5 bases and at J to 0 bases, leaving 4 bases not matched to a gene. The CDR3 runs 15 residues. CDR1 is SGHNT, CDR2 YENEEA, per germline. The chain's CDR3 is CASSPGGSSYNEQFF. CDR3 sequence (DNA): TGTGCCAGCAGCCCCGGGGGGAGCTCCTACAATGAGCAGTTCTTC.

The chain links TRBV3-1 (or the pseudogene TRBV3-2) to TRBJ2-1; 15 bases align to TRBD2. The CDR3 contains 16 residues. The V segment lost 4 bases and the J segment 4 bases; nucleotides outside the gene matches: 2. Germline-derived CDR1 and CDR2 are LGHDT and YNNKEL (reference sequence). Written as DNA, the CDR3 is TGTGCCAGCAGCCCCGGGACTAGCGGGAGGTACAATGAGCAGTTCTTC. As protein: CASSPGTSGRYNEQFF.

V and J are TRBV7-3 and TRBJ2-5, with 9 bases lining up with TRBD2. The germline V gene has CDR1 SGHTA and CDR2 FQGTGA. This CDR3 has 14 amino acids. V shed 1 base, J shed 4 bases, and the junction held 1 base outside the gene matches. The DNA of the CDR3 is TGTGCCAGCAGCTTAAATAGCGGGAGAGAGACCCAGTACTTC. This encodes CASSLNSGRETQYF.

The V call is TRBV4-3, the J call TRBJ1-2, with 7 bases matching TRBD1. J gave up 7 bases and V 3 bases, and 2 bases lay outside the gene matches. Germline V CDR1 and CDR2: LGHNA, YSLEER. The CDR3 is made up of 12 amino acids. The DNA of the CDR3 is TGCGCCAGCAGCCAGACAGGGATTGGCTACACCTTC. The encoded protein is CASSQTGIGYTF.

The V and J genes are TRBV5-4 and TRBJ2-5; a possible D gene is TRBD2 (6 bases). The CDR3 runs 14 residues. V gave up 0 bases and J gave up 5 bases, with 11 bases separating them. In germline, CDR1 is SGHNT, CDR2 YYREEE (reference sequence). Here the CDR3 reads CASSLAGVPETQYF. In nucleotides, the CDR3 is TGTGCCAGCAGCTTGGCGGGGGTTCCGGAGACCCAGTACTTC. The entire variable domain, with the rest obtained from reference TRBV5-4 and TRBJ2-5, is as follows: ETGVTQSPTHLIKTRGQQVTLRCSSQSGHNTVSWYQQALGQGPQFIFQYYREEENGRGNFPPRFSGLQFPNYSSELNVNALELDDSALYLCASSLAGVPETQYFGPGTRLLVL.

Concerning this clone itself: At one of its ends the junction is not consistent with the germline gene, which may arise from a read error. V is TRBV5-4 and J is TRBJ2-7; weak D call: TRBD2 (6 bases). Germline CDR1 SGHNT, CDR2 YYREEE (reference sequence). The CDR3 consists of 13 residues. The CDR3 bases are TGTGCCTGGGGATCGGGACTCCGCTACAAGCAGTACTTC. Amino acid sequence: CAWGSGLRYKQYF.

The V and J genes are TRBV10-3 and TRBJ2-5, with 10 bases lining up with TRBD1. This CDR3 region has 13 residues. Germline trimming cut 6 bases from V and 3 bases from J; bases unmatched to any gene: 1. Germline CDR1 reads ENHRY; CDR2 reads SYGVKD. CDR3 in amino acids: CAIRGTGEETQYF. The DNA of the CDR3 is TGTGCCATCAGGGGGACAGGGGAAGAGACCCAGTACTTC.

This clone was detected a few times. V gene TRBV30 combines with J gene TRBJ2-2; D gene unclear. The ends were cut back, 0 bases at V and 0 bases at J, with 8 bases in the middle. CDR1 is GTSNPN, CDR2 SVGIG, per germline (reference sequence). CDR3 length: 15 amino acids. This chain's CDR3 is CAWSVPLTNTGELFF. The CDR3 DNA reads TGTGCCTGGAGTGTACCTCTAACGAACACCGGGGAGCTGTTTTTT.

This clone was seen a handful of times. The V call is TRBV15, the J call TRBJ1-5, with 10 nucleotides matching TRBD1. Germline CDR1 and CDR2: LNHNV and YYDKDF (reference sequence). This CDR3 comprises 15 residues. With V trimmed by 2 bases and J by 7 bases, 5 bases remained unmatched. As DNA, the CDR3 is TGTGCCACCAGCAGATCCGGGACAGGGGTACAGCCCCAGCATTTT. It specifies CATSRSGTGVQPQHF. Full variable domain (outside the CDR3, taken from reference TRBV15 and TRBJ1-5): DAMVIQNPRYQVTQFGKPVTLSCSQTLNHNVMYWYQQKSSQAPKLLFHYYDKDFNNEADTPDNFQSRRPNTSFCFLDIRSPGLGDTAMYLCATSRSGTGVQPQHFGDGTRLSIL.

The sample holds a few counts of this clone. The chain carries TRBV10-2 and TRBJ1-5, with D tentatively TRBD1 (6 bases). Per germline, CDR1 WSHSY and CDR2 SAAADI. Trimming removed 8 bases at V and 5 bases at J, with 13 bases between. The CDR3 spans 13 residues. The CDR3 sequence: CASSGRGYQPQHF. In DNA form, the CDR3 reads TGCGCCAGCTCGGGCAGGGGCTATCAGCCCCAGCATTTT.

The chain uses TRBV2 and TRBJ2-7; 8 bases align to TRBD2. V lost 5 bases to trimming and J lost 4 bases; unmatched junction nucleotides: 10. This CDR3 region has 15 residues. Germline V gene data show CDR1 as SNHLY and CDR2 as FYNNEI. CDR3 in DNA: TGTGCCAGCAGTATCTCGGCTAGCGGGTGGTACGAGCAGTACTTC. Amino acids: CASSISASGWYEQYF.

The chain couples TRBV9 to TRBJ2-2, with D perhaps matching TRBD1 (6 bases). CDR3 size: 15 residues. CDR1 and CDR2 (germline): SGDLS, YYNGEE. Trimming pared 4 bases from V and 3 bases from J, leaving 13 bases between. The CDR3: CASSNHRAYTGELFF. CDR3 bases: TGTGCCAGCAGCAACCACAGGGCTTACACCGGGGAGCTGTTTTTT.

V and J are TRBV11-2 and TRBJ2-7; D unclear. Germline V gives CDR1 SGHAT, CDR2 FQNNGV. This CDR3 is built from 14 residues. V dropped 5 bases and J dropped 1 base, with 12 bases sitting between them. CDR3 sequence (DNA): TGTGCCAGCAGCCCAATAGTAGCATCCTACGAGCAGTACTTC. Translation gives CASSPIVASYEQYF.

The chain links TRBV5-5 to TRBJ2-5; D call uncertain. Looked up from germline, CDR1 is SGHKS and CDR2 is YYEKEE (reference sequence). This CDR3 spans 14 amino acids. V was cut by 1 base and J by 4 bases, with 11 bases left in between. CDR3 loop: CASSLSIYGETQYF. The CDR3 DNA reads TGTGCCAGCAGCTTGTCGATTTACGGAGAGACCCAGTACTTC.